These T cell receptor beta chains were read from a single sample in a study of blood T cell repertoires in COVID-19. TCRdb's table, derived via immunoSEQ multiplex PCR, lists solely in-frame clones and lacks some. The sample records 250,000 to 400,000 clones, about 92% being singletons. Sequenced sample: PBMCs or T cells enriched from blood (not recorded which). These TCRs come from a man aged 55 to 70 who had recovered from COVID-19. CDR3s include the opening cysteine and the closing phenylalanine or tryptophan. Fields, in order: J gene, clone size, D gene, V gene, CDR3 protein, CDR3 DNA. A D gene is named only where the DNA matches it firmly. The listing skips clone size in some rows; elsewhere it reads once, few, many or a size class.

TRBJ2-2 | . | . | TRBV12-5 | CASGLGRDTGELFF | TGTGCTAGTGGTTTGGGACGGGACACCGGGGAGCTGTTTTTT
TRBJ2-1 | few | TRBD2 | TRBV7-3 | CASSSSLAGVSEQFF | TGTGCCAGCAGCTCCTCACTAGCGGGGGTCTCGGAGCAGTTCTTC
TRBJ2-7 | . | TRBD2 | TRBV5-1 | CASSLKRELSYEQYF | TGCGCCAGCAGCTTGAAGCGGGAGCTATCCTACGAGCAGTACTTC
TRBJ2-3 | . | TRBD2 | TRBV5-1 | CASSLGGLATDTQYF | TGCGCCAGCAGCTTGGGGGGACTAGCGACAGATACGCAGTATTTT
TRBJ2-1 | . | TRBD2 | TRBV6-5 | CASSSGGAGEQFF | TGTGCCAGCTCGAGCGGGGGGGCTGGCGAGCAGTTCTTC
TRBJ1-1 | . | . | TRBV7-2 | CASSSRANTEAFF | TGTGCCAGCAGCTCCAGGGCGAACACTGAAGCTTTCTTT
TRBJ1-1 | . | . | TRBV18 | CASSPRTGNTEAFF | TGTGCCAGCTCACCGAGAACAGGAAACACTGAAGCTTTCTTT
TRBJ2-1 | . | . | TRBV6-5 | CASSSEGAVGYNEQFF | TGTGCCAGCAGTTCGGAAGGGGCGGTGGGGTACAATGAGCAGTTCTTC
TRBJ2-7 | . | . | TRBV24-1 | CATKRLLREQYF | TGTGCCACCAAGAGACTACTCCGTGAGCAGTACTTC
TRBJ2-7 | . | TRBD1 | TRBV6-5 | CASREWTGYEQYF | TGTGCCAGCAGGGAGTGGACAGGGTACGAGCAGTACTTC
TRBJ2-2 | . | TRBD2 | TRBV10-3 | CAISRKIAGGLTGELFF | TGTGCCATCAGTCGGAAAATAGCGGGGGGGCTCACCGGGGAGCTGTTTTTT
TRBJ1-1 | . | . | TRBV20-1 | CSARDYPGAFF | TGCAGTGCTAGAGACTACCCCGGAGCTTTCTTT
TRBJ1-5 | . | . | TRBV9 | CASSVDGGLGQPQHF | TGTGCCAGCAGCGTAGATGGTGGCTTGGGCCAGCCCCAGCATTTT
TRBJ2-7 | . | . | TRBV5-6 | CASSVPSGFEYF | TGTGCCAGCAGCGTCCCATCGGGGTTCGAGTACTTC
TRBJ1-3 | . | . | TRBV5-1 | CASSPAGSGNTIYF | TGCGCCAGCAGCCCCGCCGGCTCTGGAAACACCATATATTTT
TRBJ1-2 | . | . | TRBV19 | CASRQGLDYGYTF | TGTGCCAGTCGTCAGGGATTGGACTATGGCTACACCTTC
TRBJ1-1 | . | . | TRBV19 | CASSERLVVNTEAFF | TGTGCCAGTAGTGAGAGATTAGTGGTGAACACTGAAGCTTTCTTT
TRBJ1-2 | . | . | TRBV11-3 | CSPMGCGYTF | TGTTCACCAATGGGCTGTGGCTACACCTTC
TRBJ1-2 | . | TRBD1 | TRBV5-5 | CASSLTGGRYGYTF | TGTGCCAGCAGCTTGACAGGGGGCAGGTATGGCTACACCTTC
TRBJ2-2 | . | . | TRBV30 | CAWSYRATGELFF | TGTGCCTGGAGTTACAGGGCCACCGGGGAGCTGTTTTTT
TRBJ1-6 | . | . | TRBV12-3/TRBV12-4 | CASKGRARSPLHF | TGTGCCAGCAAGGGCAGGGCTCGCTCACCCCTCCACTTT
TRBJ2-1 | . | . | TRBV27 | CASSSHGSNNEQFF | TGTGCCAGCAGTTCCCATGGGAGCAACAATGAGCAGTTCTTC
TRBJ2-2 | . | . | TRBV12-3/TRBV12-4 | CASRFTRSGELFF | TGTGCCAGCAGATTCACTAGAAGCGGGGAGCTGTTTTTT
TRBJ2-2 | . | TRBD2 | TRBV9 | CASSVAGGFTGELFF | TGTGCCAGCAGCGTAGCCGGGGGGTTCACCGGGGAGCTGTTTTTT
TRBJ1-2 | . | . | TRBV7-9 | CASSGQRPIPNYGYTF | TGTGCCAGCAGTGGACAGCGACCAATACCTAACTATGGCTACACCTTC
TRBJ2-5 | . | . | TRBV13 | CASSSQGPVETQYF | TGTGCCAGCAGCTCTCAGGGGCCCGTAGAGACCCAGTACTTC
TRBJ1-2 | . | . | TRBV9 | CASSTTGFPGYTF | TGTGCCAGCAGCACCACAGGGTTCCCTGGCTACACCTTC
TRBJ2-7 | . | TRBD2 | TRBV6-5 | CASRSPAGYEQYF | TGTGCCAGCAGATCGCCAGCGGGGTACGAGCAGTACTTC
TRBJ2-1 | . | TRBD2 | TRBV6-5 | CASSYSSSGRFYEQFF | TGTGCCAGCAGTTACTCCTCTAGCGGTCGTTTCTATGAGCAGTTCTTC
TRBJ2-7 | once | . | TRBV5-4 | CASSLYGSSYEQYF | TGTGCCAGCAGCTTGTACGGGAGCTCCTACGAGCAGTACTTC
TRBJ2-1 | . | TRBD2 | TRBV3-1/TRBV3-2 | CASSQDLTSEHNEQFF | TGTGCCAGCAGCCAAGACTTGACTAGCGAGCACAATGAGCAGTTCTTC
TRBJ1-5 | . | . | TRBV18 | CASSPQENQPQHF | TGTGCCAGCTCACCACAGGAGAATCAGCCCCAGCATTTT
TRBJ1-1 | . | TRBD1 | TRBV5-1 | CASSPGTGRTEAFF | TGCGCCAGCAGCCCCGGGACAGGGCGGACTGAAGCTTTCTTT
TRBJ2-1 | . | . | TRBV5-5 | CASSLDIDEQFF | TGTGCCAGCAGCTTGGATATTGATGAGCAGTTCTTC
TRBJ2-7 | . | TRBD2 | TRBV3-1/TRBV3-2 | CASSQPPSGNEQYF | TGTGCCAGCAGCCAACCACCTAGCGGGAACGAGCAGTACTTC
TRBJ1-5 | . | TRBD1 | TRBV25-1 | CASSQTGYGQPQHF | TGTGCCAGCAGTCAGACAGGGTACGGACAGCCCCAGCATTTT
TRBJ1-6 | . | TRBD1 | TRBV30 | CAWSVDRGWASPLHF | TGTGCCTGGAGTGTGGACAGGGGCTGGGCTTCACCCCTCCACTTT
TRBJ2-5 | . | TRBD1 | TRBV12-3/TRBV12-4 | CASRYTGVETQYF | TGTGCCAGCAGATACACAGGGGTGGAGACCCAGTACTTC
TRBJ2-3 | . | TRBD2 | TRBV5-5 | CASSLVGGVSDTQYF | TGTGCCAGCAGCTTGGTGGGAGGGGTCTCAGATACGCAGTATTTT
TRBJ2-7 | . | . | TRBV19 | CASRSEPTYEQYF | TGTGCCAGTAGGAGCGAACCGACCTACGAGCAGTACTTC
TRBJ2-7 | . | TRBD1 | TRBV5-1 | CASRSGTGNYEQYF | TGCGCCAGCAGGTCCGGGACAGGGAATTACGAGCAGTACTTC
TRBJ2-5 | . | TRBD1 | TRBV5-5 | CASSPRTGMVETQYF | TGTGCCAGCAGCCCCCGGACAGGGATGGTGGAGACCCAGTACTTC
TRBJ1-5 | . | TRBD1 | TRBV6-2/TRBV6-3 | CASSPDRGISNQPQHF | TGTGCCAGCAGCCCAGACAGGGGGATTAGCAATCAGCCCCAGCATTTT
TRBJ2-7 | . | . | TRBV6-5 | CASLRGFTDRYEQYF | TGTGCCAGCCTTCGGGGATTTACAGACCGCTACGAGCAGTACTTC
TRBJ2-1 | . | . | TRBV9 | CASSVVGGLNNEQFF | TGTGCCAGCAGCGTAGTCGGGGGACTCAACAATGAGCAGTTCTTC